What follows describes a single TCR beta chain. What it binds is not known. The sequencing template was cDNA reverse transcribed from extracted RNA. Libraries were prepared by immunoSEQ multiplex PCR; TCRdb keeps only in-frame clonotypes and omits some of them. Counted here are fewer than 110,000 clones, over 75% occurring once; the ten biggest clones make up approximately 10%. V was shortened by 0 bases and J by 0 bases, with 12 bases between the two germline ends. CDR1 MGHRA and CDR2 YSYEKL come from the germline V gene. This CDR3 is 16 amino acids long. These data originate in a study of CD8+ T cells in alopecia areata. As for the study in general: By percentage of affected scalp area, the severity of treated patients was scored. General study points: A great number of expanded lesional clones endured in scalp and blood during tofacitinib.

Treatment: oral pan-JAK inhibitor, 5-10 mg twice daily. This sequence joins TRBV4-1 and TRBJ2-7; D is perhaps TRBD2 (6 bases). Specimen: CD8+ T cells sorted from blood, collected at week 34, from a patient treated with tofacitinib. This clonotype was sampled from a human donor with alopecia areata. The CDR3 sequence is CASSQDVGGGSYEQYF. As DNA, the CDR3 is TGCGCCAGCAGCCAAGATGTGGGAGGAGGCTCCTACGAGCAGTACTTC.